The 24 T cell receptor beta chains listed next were all sequenced from one sample in a study of blood T cell repertoires in COVID-19. The table came from immunoSEQ multiplex PCR; TCRdb's copy has only in-frame clones and leaves some out. The data show about 100,000 clones, with about 87% seen just once and roughly 10% held by the top ten. Sequencing was performed on peripheral blood. The source of these receptors is a woman in her 30s with acute or convalescent COVID-19.

The chain carries TRBV11-2 and TRBJ1-1; D is ambiguous. This CDR3 is built from 13 residues. The germline gives CDR1 SGHAT, CDR2 FQNNGV. Deletions cut 3 bases from V and 4 bases from J, with 9 bases between. In DNA form, the CDR3 reads TGTGCCAGCAGCTTGATCGGAGGCACTGAAGCTTTCTTT. It is translated as CASSLIGGTEAFF.

This rearrangement joins TRBV12-5 to TRBJ2-2; 14 nucleotides match TRBD2. V was clipped by 0 bases and J by 1 base; unmatched bases: 10. The V gene's germline CDR1 is LGHNT and CDR2 FRNRAP. The length of the CDR3 is 21 residues. CDR3 in amino acids: CASGLVRSGLAGGVNTGELFF. The CDR3 DNA reads as TGTGCTAGTGGTTTGGTACGTTCCGGACTAGCGGGGGGCGTGAACACCGGGGAGCTGTTTTTT.

This chain links TRBV18 with TRBJ2-7, with TRBD1 identical over 11 bases. Germline V CDR1 and CDR2: KGHSH, LQKENI. Trimming at V came to 3 bases and at J to 6 bases, leaving 4 bases not matched to a gene. The CDR3 length is 14 residues. CDR3 in amino acids: CASSPDRGRGEQYF. DNA of the CDR3: TGTGCCAGCTCACCGGACAGGGGGCGAGGCGAGCAGTACTTC.

The CDR3 region has the DNA TGTGCCACCAGTGATTTGGGCCATCCAGGTCCAGCCAAAAACATTCAGTACTTC. Residues: CATSDLGHPGPAKNIQYF. The chain combines TRBV24-1 with TRBJ2-4, with no clear D. This CDR3 has 18 amino acids. Germline CDR1 KGHDR, CDR2 SFDVKD. V was shortened by 0 bases and J by 0 bases, with 14 bases between the two germline ends.

This chain uses TRBV5-1 with TRBJ2-7, with D perhaps TRBD1 (5 bases). CDR1 SGHRS and CDR2 YFSETQ come from the germline V gene. V was shortened by 0 bases and J by 0 bases, with 13 bases between the two germline ends. This CDR3 has 16 amino acids. The CDR3 spells CASSLGGTSSSYEQYF. For the CDR3, the DNA is TGCGCCAGCAGCTTGGGGGGCACCAGCAGCTCCTACGAGCAGTACTTC.

This chain joins TRBV28 and TRBJ1-2, with D possibly matching TRBD1 (6 bases). Germline CDR1 is MDHEN and CDR2 is SYDVKM. The CDR3 has 12 residues. V lost 10 bases, J lost 8 bases, and 17 bases lay in between. In DNA, the CDR3 is TGTGCCACCAGACAGGAATCCGGCGGCTACACCTTC. Translating gives CATRQESGGYTF.

The chain uses TRBV18 and TRBJ1-1; a possible D gene is TRBD1 (5 bases). The CDR3 has 14 residues. CDR1 and CDR2 from the germline V gene are KGHSH and LQKENI. V lost 6 bases to trimming and J lost 4 bases, with 15 bases between them. DNA of the CDR3: TGTGCCAGCTCCCGGGGCGGGGATGGCACTGAAGCTTTCTTT. Translating it yields CASSRGGDGTEAFF.

The CDR3 here is CASTSGQGHREKLFF. CDR3 bases: TGTGCCAGCACCTCTGGACAGGGGCATAGGGAAAAACTGTTTTTT. The gene calls are TRBV21-1 and TRBJ1-4; the D call TRBD1 from the table was never checked on the DNA. TRBV21-1 is a pseudogene. The length of the CDR3 is 15 residues.

This clone was counted once. The chain recombines TRBV9 with TRBJ1-1; D call uncertain. The germline CDR1 and CDR2 sequences are SGDLS and YYNGEE. The CDR3 is 15 residues long. V was clipped by 0 bases and J by 1 base, with 10 bases between them. The CDR3 protein is CASSVEYTPNTEAFF. The CDR3 DNA reads as TGTGCCAGCAGCGTAGAATACACCCCGAACACTGAAGCTTTCTTT.

The rearrangement links TRBV29-1 to TRBJ2-3; 8 bases fit TRBD2. The V segment lost 4 bases and the J segment 7 bases; nucleotides outside the gene matches: 7. The CDR3 runs 13 residues. Germline V gives CDR1 SQVTM, CDR2 ANQGSEA. DNA for the CDR3: TGCAGCGTTGTGCAGCGGGGGACACATACGCAGTATTTT. It is translated as CSVVQRGTHTQYF.

The J gene is TRBJ1-6, the V gene TRBV30; 7 bases align to TRBD1. Germline CDR1 and CDR2: GTSNPN and SVGIG (reference sequence). The CDR3 covers 15 residues. Trimming at V came to 6 bases and at J to 6 bases, leaving 11 bases not matched to a gene. The CDR3 reads CACTGQVWGNSPLHF. The CDR3 DNA is TGTGCCTGCACCGGACAGGTGTGGGGTAATTCACCCCTCCACTTT.

V gene TRBV12-2 combines with J gene TRBJ2-3; the tabulated D call, TRBD1, remains unverified against the DNA. TRBV12-2 is a pseudogene. The CDR3 totals 20 residues. CDR3 sequence (DNA): TGTGCAAGTCGCCCGAGACCAAATATCCGGGACAGGGGGGGCACAGATACGCAGTATTTT. Its protein is CASRPRPNIRDRGGTDTQYF.

This rearrangement joins TRBV2 to TRBJ1-1; TRBD1 might be the D (5 bases). This CDR3 is built from 11 residues. With 8 bases removed from V and 5 bases from J, the gap between germline ends came to 9 bases. CDR1 and CDR2 from the germline V gene are SNHLY and FYNNEI. CDR3 coding DNA: TGTGCCAGCGGAGGGGAGACTGAAGCTTTCTTT. This translates into CASGGETEAFF.

This chain connects TRBV4-1 to TRBJ1-4, with TRBD1 matching 7 bases. CDR1 and CDR2 (germline): MGHRA, YSYEKL. J gave up 5 bases and V 1 base, and 10 bases lay outside the gene matches. The CDR3 is 17 residues long. CDR3 DNA sequence: TGCGCCAGCAGCCAAGGGGGTCCGGGACAGAGCAATGAAAAACTGTTTTTT. Translated: CASSQGGPGQSNEKLFF.

The V and J genes are TRBV9 and TRBJ1-2; D remains unclear. Germline V CDR1 and CDR2: SGDLS, YYNGEE. Trimming stripped 4 bases from V and 1 base from J, with 11 bases between. The CDR3 covers 14 residues. The chain's CDR3 is CASSLLSVNYGYTF. CDR3 coding DNA: TGTGCCAGCAGCCTCTTGTCCGTTAACTATGGCTACACCTTC.

The V and J genes are TRBV19 and TRBJ2-1; 11 bases fit TRBD2. The CDR3 totals 17 residues. The V gene's germline CDR1 is LNHDA and CDR2 SQIVND (reference sequence). J was trimmed by 3 bases and V by 6 bases; bases with no gene match: 10. CDR3 amino acids: CASSRLAGRLNYNEQFF. For the CDR3, the DNA is TGTGCCAGTAGCCGACTAGCGGGGAGATTAAACTACAATGAGCAGTTCTTC.

The genes are TRBV7-2 and TRBJ1-4; maybe TRBD1 (6 bases). The germline CDR1 and CDR2 sequences are SGHTA and FQGNSA. Trimming took 7 bases from V and 5 from J, leaving 17 bases between them. This CDR3 region has 15 residues. This chain's CDR3 is CASNIPGAGNEKLFF. The CDR3 DNA follows: TGTGCCAGCAACATTCCAGGGGCCGGGAATGAAAAACTGTTTTTT.

This chain links TRBV2 with TRBJ1-3, with 7 positions matching TRBD1. V trimming: 1 base; J trimming: 4 bases; junction bases outside the gene matches: 4. The germline V gene encodes CDR1 SNHLY and CDR2 FYNNEI. This CDR3 spans 15 amino acids. This CDR3 reads CASSEEDRAGNTIYF. In nucleotides, the CDR3 is TGTGCCAGCAGTGAAGAAGACAGGGCAGGAAACACCATATATTTT.

The genes are TRBV5-4 and TRBJ2-7; tentative D call: TRBD1 (5 bases). Germline CDR1 and CDR2: SGHNT and YYREEE (reference sequence). The CDR3 spans 13 residues. Trimming left V 6 bases short and J 2 bases short, with 12 bases between. The CDR3 coding sequence is TGTGCCAGCACCCCAGACAGTCCCTACGAGCAGTACTTC. It translates to CASTPDSPYEQYF. The full variable domain, its missing parts supplied by reference TRBV5-4 and TRBJ2-7, is ETGVTQSPTHLIKTRGQQVTLRCSSQSGHNTVSWYQQALGQGPQFIFQYYREEENGRGNFPPRFSGLQFPNYSSELNVNALELDDSALYLCASTPDSPYEQYFGPGTRLTVT.

This chain connects TRBV19 to TRBJ1-1; D is possibly TRBD1 (5 bases). CDR1 is LNHDA, CDR2 SQIVND, per germline (reference sequence). V was clipped by 6 bases and J by 1 base, with 12 bases between them. This CDR3 region has 14 residues. CDR3 sequence (DNA): TGTGCCAGTAGGTTCGGGACTCAGAACACTGAAGCTTTCTTT. It encodes CASRFGTQNTEAFF.

V is TRBV9 and J is TRBJ1-2; tentatively, D is TRBD1 (6 bases). V was clipped by 4 bases and J by 1 base, with 11 bases between them. The length of the CDR3 is 14 residues. Germline loops: CDR1 SGDLS, CDR2 YYNGEE. This chain's CDR3 is CASSPGDNNYGYTF. The CDR3 DNA follows: TGTGCCAGCAGCCCCGGGGACAATAACTATGGCTACACCTTC.

The V and J genes are TRBV28 and TRBJ1-5, with 8 bases aligning to TRBD1. Germline values: CDR1 MDHEN, CDR2 SYDVKM. There are 15 residues in the CDR3. The trim removed 5 bases at V and 0 bases at J, leaving 3 bases unmatched. CDR3 sequence: CASSHRGNSNQPQHF. The CDR3 coding sequence is TGTGCCAGCAGTCACAGGGGGAATAGCAATCAGCCCCAGCATTTT. Using reference TRBV28 and TRBJ1-5 for the parts outside the CDR3, the full variable domain is DVKVTQSSRYLVKRTGEKVFLECVQDMDHENMFWYRQDPGLGLRLIYFSYDVKMKEKGDIPEGYSVSREKKERFSLILESASTNQTSMYLCASSHRGNSNQPQHFGDGTRLSIL.

The V call is TRBV9, the J call TRBJ1-4; D is ambiguous. The CDR3 consists of 14 residues. Per the germline V gene, CDR1 is SGDLS and CDR2 is YYNGEE. V was pared by 3 bases and J by 0 bases, with 6 bases between. Here the CDR3 reads CASSDSATNEKLFF. The CDR3 DNA follows: TGTGCCAGCAGCGACTCCGCAACTAATGAAAAACTGTTTTTT.

This clone is a singleton in its sample. This chain joins TRBV2 and TRBJ2-3, with 10 positions matching TRBD1. Germline loops: CDR1 SNHLY, CDR2 FYNNEI. The CDR3 is 16 amino acids. The ends lost 6 bases at V and 6 bases at J; junction bases unmatched: 12. CDR3 sequence (DNA): TGTGCCAGCAGGGGAGCCGGGACAGGGGTTACGGATACGCAGTATTTT. Its protein is CASRGAGTGVTDTQYF.